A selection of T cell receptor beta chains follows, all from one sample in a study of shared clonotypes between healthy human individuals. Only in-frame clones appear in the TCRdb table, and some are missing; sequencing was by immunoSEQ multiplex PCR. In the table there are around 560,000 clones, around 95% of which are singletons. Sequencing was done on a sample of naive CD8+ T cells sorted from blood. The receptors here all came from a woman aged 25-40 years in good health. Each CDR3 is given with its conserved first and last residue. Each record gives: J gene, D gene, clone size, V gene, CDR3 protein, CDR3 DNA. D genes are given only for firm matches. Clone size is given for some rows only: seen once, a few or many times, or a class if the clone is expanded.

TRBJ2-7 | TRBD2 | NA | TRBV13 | CASSLKGGSGMEQYF | TGTGCCAGCAGCTTAAAAGGCGGGAGTGGAATGGAGCAGTACTTC
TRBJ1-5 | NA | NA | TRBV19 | CASSIIPFNQPQHF | TGTGCCAGTAGTATCATACCGTTCAATCAGCCCCAGCATTTT
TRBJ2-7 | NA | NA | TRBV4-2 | CASSPTPSYEQYF | TGTGCCAGCAGCCCGACACCCTCCTACGAGCAGTACTTC
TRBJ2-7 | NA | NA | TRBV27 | CASRFSGALYEQYF | TGTGCCAGCCGGTTTTCGGGAGCATTATACGAGCAGTACTTC
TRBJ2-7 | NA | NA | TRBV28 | CASSFYSTYEQYF | TGTGCCAGCAGTTTCTACAGTACCTACGAGCAGTACTTC
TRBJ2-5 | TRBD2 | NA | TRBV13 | CASSLAGSGGETQYF | TGTGCCAGCAGCTTAGCGGGGTCGGGAGGAGAGACCCAGTACTTC
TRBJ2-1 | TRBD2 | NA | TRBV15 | CATSVLTSGVYNEQFF | TGTGCCACCAGCGTCCTGACTAGCGGGGTTTACAATGAGCAGTTCTTC
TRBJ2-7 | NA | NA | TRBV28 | CASGSYEQYF | TGTGCCAGCGGATCCTACGAGCAGTACTTC
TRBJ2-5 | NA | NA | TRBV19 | CASSGVVADQETQYF | TGTGCCAGTAGTGGGGTGGTAGCGGACCAAGAGACCCAGTACTTC
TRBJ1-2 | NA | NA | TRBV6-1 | CATERRGVGGYTF | TGTGCCACCGAACGTAGGGGGGTAGGTGGCTACACCTTC
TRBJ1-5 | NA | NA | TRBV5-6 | CASSQGRNQPQHF | TGTGCCAGCAGCCAAGGACGGAATCAGCCCCAGCATTTT
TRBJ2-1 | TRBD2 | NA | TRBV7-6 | CASSLDYGRTYNEQFF | TGTGCCAGCAGCTTAGATTACGGGAGGACCTACAATGAGCAGTTCTTC
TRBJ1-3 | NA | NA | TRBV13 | CASSLGGLSGNTIYF | TGTGCCAGCAGCTTAGGGGGCCTCTCTGGAAACACCATATATTTT
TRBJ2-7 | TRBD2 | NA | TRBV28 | CASSPRKGLDIEQYF | TGTGCCAGCAGCCCTAGGAAGGGACTAGATATCGAGCAGTACTTC
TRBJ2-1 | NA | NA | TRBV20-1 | CSARERVTDFF | TGCAGTGCTAGAGAGAGGGTCACTGATTTCTTC
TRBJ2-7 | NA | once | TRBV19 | CASSIGFGQHYEQYF | TGTGCCAGTAGTATAGGCTTCGGACAGCACTACGAGCAGTACTTC
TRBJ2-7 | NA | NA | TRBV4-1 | CASSQDPGVDEQYF | TGCGCCAGCAGCCAAGATCCGGGAGTCGACGAGCAGTACTTC
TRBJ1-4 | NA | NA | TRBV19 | CASSIDGEGEKLFF | TGTGCCAGTAGTATCGATGGAGAGGGTGAAAAACTGTTTTTT
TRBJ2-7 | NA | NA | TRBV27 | CASSLRDPWHEQYF | TGTGCCAGCAGTTTAAGGGATCCGTGGCACGAGCAGTACTTC
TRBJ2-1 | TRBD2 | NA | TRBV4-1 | CASSQPPGLALSYNEQFF | TGCGCCAGCAGCCAACCCCCCGGACTAGCGTTATCATACAATGAGCAGTTCTTC
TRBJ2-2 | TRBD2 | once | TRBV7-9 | CASRPSGRGTGELFF | TGTGCCAGCAGACCTAGCGGGAGGGGCACCGGGGAGCTGTTTTTT
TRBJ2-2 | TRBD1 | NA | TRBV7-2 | CASSLGAGGHTGELFF | TGTGCCAGCAGCTTAGGGGCAGGGGGTCACACCGGGGAGCTGTTTTTT
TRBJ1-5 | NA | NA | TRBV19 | CASSIIGGDNQPQHF | TGTGCCAGTAGTATTATAGGGGGAGACAATCAGCCCCAGCATTTT
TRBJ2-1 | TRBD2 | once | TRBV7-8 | CASTGGTSGYNEQFF | TGTGCCAGTACCGGAGGGACTAGCGGATACAATGAGCAGTTCTTC